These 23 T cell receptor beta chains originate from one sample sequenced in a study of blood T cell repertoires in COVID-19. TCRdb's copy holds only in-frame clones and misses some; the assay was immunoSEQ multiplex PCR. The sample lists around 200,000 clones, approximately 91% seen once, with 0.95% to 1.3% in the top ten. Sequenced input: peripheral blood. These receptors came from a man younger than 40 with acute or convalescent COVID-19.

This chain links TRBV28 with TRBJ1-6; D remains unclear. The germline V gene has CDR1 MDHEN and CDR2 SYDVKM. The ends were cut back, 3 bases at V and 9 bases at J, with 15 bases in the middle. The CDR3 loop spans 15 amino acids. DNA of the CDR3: TGTGCCAGCAGTTTTGACTCGAGGGTTGGTTCACCCCTCCACTTT. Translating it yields CASSFDSRVGSPLHF.

The CDR3 DNA is TGTGCCAGCAGAAACCTGGGACAGATGACACCCCTCCACTTT. Protein sequence: CASRNLGQMTPLHF. The chain links TRBV28 to TRBJ1-6; 7 bases are a match to TRBD1. Germline lookup yields CDR1 MDHEN and CDR2 SYDVKM. The V segment lost 6 bases and the J segment 11 bases; nucleotides outside the gene matches: 10. This CDR3 is built from 14 residues.

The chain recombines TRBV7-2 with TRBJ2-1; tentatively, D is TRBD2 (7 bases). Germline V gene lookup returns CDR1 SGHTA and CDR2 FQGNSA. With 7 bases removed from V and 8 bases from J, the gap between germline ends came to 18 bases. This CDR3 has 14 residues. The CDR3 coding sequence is TGTGCCAGCAACCTAGCAGGAGGGGGGGATGAGCAGTTCTTC. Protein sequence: CASNLAGGGDEQFF.

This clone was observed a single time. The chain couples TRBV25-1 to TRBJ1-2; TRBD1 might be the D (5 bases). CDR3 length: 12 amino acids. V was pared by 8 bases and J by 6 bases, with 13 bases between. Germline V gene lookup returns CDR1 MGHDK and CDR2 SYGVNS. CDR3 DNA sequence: TGTGCCAGCCGGGGGGTTTCGAATGGCTACACCTTC. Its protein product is CASRGVSNGYTF.

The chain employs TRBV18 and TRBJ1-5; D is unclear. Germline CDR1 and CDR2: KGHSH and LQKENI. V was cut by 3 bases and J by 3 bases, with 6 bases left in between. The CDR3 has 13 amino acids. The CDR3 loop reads CASSPSDNQPQHF. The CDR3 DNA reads TGTGCCAGCTCACCTAGTGACAATCAGCCCCAGCATTTT.

The CDR3 sequence is CASRLESGLSGNTIYF. In DNA, the CDR3 is TGCGCCAGCAGACTAGAAAGTGGGCTCTCTGGAAACACCATATATTTT. The V gene is TRBV4-1, the J gene TRBJ1-3; D is uncertain. The CDR3 sequence is 16 residues long. Trimming removed 6 bases at V and 0 bases at J, with 15 bases between. Germline V gene lookup returns CDR1 MGHRA and CDR2 YSYEKL.

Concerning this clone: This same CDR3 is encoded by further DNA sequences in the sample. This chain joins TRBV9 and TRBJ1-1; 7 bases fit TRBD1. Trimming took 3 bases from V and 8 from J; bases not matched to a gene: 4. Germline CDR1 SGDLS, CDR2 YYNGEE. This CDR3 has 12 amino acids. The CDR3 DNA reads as TGTGCCAGCAGCGGCCGGGACAGAGAAGCTTTCTTT. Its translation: CASSGRDREAFF.

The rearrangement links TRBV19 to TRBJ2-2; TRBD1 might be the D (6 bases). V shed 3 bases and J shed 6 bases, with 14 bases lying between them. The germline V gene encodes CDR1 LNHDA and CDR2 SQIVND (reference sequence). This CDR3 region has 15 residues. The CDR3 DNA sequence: TGTGCCAGTAGTATCGGGCCCTCAGGGGCCGGGGAGCTGTTTTTT. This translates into CASSIGPSGAGELFF.

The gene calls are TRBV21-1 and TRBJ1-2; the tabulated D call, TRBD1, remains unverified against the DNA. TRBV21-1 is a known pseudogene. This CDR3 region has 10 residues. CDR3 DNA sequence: TGTGCCAGCTCACAGGGCGGCTACACCTTC. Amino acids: CASSQGGYTF.

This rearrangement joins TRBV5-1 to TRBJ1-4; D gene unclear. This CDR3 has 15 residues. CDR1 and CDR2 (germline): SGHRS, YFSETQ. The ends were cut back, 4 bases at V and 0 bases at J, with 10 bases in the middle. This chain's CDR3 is CASSVNSATNEKLFF. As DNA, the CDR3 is TGCGCCAGCAGCGTAAACAGTGCAACTAATGAAAAACTGTTTTTT. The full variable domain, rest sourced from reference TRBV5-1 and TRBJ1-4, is KAGVTQTPRYLIKTRGQQVTLSCSPISGHRSVSWYQQTPGQGLQFLFEYFSETQRNKGNFPGRFSGRQFSNSRSEMNVSTLELGDSALYLCASSVNSATNEKLFFGSGTQLSVL.

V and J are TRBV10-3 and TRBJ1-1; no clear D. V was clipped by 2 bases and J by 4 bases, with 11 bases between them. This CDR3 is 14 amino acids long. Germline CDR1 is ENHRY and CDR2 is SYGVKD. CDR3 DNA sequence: TGTGCCATCAGTGAGGAACTCGCGGGCACTGAAGCTTTCTTT. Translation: CAISEELAGTEAFF.

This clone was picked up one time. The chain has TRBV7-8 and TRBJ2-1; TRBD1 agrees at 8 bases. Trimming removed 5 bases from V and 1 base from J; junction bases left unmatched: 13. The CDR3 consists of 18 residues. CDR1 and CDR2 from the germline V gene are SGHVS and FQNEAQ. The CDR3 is CASSPSLNRDRSYNEQFF. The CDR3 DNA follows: TGTGCCAGCAGCCCTAGTTTAAACCGGGACAGGTCCTACAATGAGCAGTTCTTC.

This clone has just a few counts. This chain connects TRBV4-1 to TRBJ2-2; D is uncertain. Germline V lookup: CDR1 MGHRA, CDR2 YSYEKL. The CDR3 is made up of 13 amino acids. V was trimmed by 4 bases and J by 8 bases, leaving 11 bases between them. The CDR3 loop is CASSREKEGELFF. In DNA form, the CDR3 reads TGCGCCAGCAGCCGAGAAAAAGAGGGGGAGCTGTTTTTT.

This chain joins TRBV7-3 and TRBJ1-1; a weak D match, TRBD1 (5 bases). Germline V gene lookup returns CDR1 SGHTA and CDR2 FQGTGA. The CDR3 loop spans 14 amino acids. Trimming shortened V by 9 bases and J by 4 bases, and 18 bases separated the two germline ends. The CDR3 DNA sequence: TGTGCCAGTTCTCAGGGTCCCTCGAGCACTGAAGCTTTCTTT. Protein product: CASSQGPSSTEAFF.

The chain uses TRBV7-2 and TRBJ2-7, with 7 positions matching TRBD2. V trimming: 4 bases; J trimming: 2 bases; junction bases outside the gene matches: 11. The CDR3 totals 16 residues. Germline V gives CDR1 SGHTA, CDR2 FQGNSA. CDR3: CASSSFSLAITYEQYF. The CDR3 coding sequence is TGTGCCAGCAGCTCGTTTTCACTAGCGATAACCTACGAGCAGTACTTC.

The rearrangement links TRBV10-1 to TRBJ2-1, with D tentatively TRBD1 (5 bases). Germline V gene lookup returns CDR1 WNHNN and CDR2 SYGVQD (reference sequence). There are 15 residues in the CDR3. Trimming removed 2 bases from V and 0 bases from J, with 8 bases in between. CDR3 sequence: CASSEDRSSYNEQFF. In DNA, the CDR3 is TGCGCCAGCAGTGAGGACAGAAGCTCCTACAATGAGCAGTTCTTC.

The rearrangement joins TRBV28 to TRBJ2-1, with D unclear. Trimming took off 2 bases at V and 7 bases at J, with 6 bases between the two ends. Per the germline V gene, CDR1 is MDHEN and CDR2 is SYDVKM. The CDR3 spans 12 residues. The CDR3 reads CASSLAGNEQFF. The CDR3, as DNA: TGTGCCAGCAGTTTAGCCGGGAATGAGCAGTTCTTC.

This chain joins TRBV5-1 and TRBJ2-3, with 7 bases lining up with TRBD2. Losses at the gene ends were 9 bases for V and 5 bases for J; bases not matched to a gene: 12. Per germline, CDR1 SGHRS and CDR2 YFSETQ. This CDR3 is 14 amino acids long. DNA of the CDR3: TGCGCCACCTCAGACGGGAGGTCCCTAGATACGCAGTATTTT. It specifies CATSDGRSLDTQYF.

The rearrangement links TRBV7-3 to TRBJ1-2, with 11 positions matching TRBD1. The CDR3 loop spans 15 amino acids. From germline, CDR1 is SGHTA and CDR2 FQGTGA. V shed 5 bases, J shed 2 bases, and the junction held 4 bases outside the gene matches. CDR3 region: CASSPGTGGNYGYTF. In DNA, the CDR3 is TGTGCCAGCAGCCCCGGGACAGGGGGGAACTATGGCTACACCTTC.

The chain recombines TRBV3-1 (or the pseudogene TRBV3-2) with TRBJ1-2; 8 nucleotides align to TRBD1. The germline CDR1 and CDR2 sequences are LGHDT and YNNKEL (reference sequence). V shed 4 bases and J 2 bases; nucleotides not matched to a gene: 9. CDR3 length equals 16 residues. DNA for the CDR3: TGTGCCAGCAGCCGCAACCGGGGACAGGAGAACTATGGCTACACCTTC. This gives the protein CASSRNRGQENYGYTF.

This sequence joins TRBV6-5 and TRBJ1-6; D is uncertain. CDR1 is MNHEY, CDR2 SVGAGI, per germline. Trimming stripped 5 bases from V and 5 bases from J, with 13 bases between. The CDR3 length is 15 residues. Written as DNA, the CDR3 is TGTGCCAGCAGTAACCGGGAACTGAATAATTCACCCCTCCACTTT. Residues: CASSNRELNNSPLHF.

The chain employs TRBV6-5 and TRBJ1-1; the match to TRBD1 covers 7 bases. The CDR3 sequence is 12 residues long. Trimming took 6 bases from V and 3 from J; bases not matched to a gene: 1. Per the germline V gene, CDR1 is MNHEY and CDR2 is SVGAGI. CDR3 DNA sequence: TGTGCCAGCAGACAGGGGTACACTGAAGCTTTCTTT. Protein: CASRQGYTEAFF.

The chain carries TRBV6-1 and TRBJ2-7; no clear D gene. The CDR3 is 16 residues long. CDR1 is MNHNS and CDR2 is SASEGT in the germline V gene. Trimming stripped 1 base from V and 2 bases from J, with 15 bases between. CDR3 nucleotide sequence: TGTGCCAGCAGTGAAGGTTTAACTAACCGTCCCTACGAGCAGTACTTC. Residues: CASSEGLTNRPYEQYF.